Reported below is one TCR beta chain. TCRdb keeps only in-frame clones here, not all; method: immunoSEQ multiplex PCR. The sample carries tens of thousands of clones, around 92% recorded once. This entry belongs to a study of T cell changes during pregnancy in multiple sclerosis. CDR1 and CDR2 from the germline V gene are MNHEY and SMNVEV (reference sequence). Trimming removed 8 bases from V and 8 bases from J, with 19 bases in between. CDR3 length: 14 residues. The clonotype originates from a female donor in good health, enrolled as a control in a pregnancy study. Sequencing was performed on peripheral blood, taken in the third trimester of pregnancy. V usage is TRBV27 and J usage is TRBJ2-1, with no clear D. This CDR3 is CASAPSPVWDEQFF. The CDR3, as DNA: TGTGCCAGCGCCCCTAGTCCGGTGTGGGATGAGCAGTTCTTC.